This TCR beta chain was sequenced for a study of blood T cells in healthy people across ages (dated by TCRdb to about 2015). In the study overall: In model experiments, template switching captured roughly one uniquely barcoded TCR beta cDNA molecule for every two T cells. Age-related changes in TCR beta repertoire diversity were measured in the study by deep sequencing normalized with unique cDNA molecular identifiers. Donors were grouped into four age groups: young (average 16 years), middle-aged (approximately 41), aged (approximately 67) and long-lived (just over 80). To avoid experimental bias, donors of different ages were spread randomly across the sequencing lanes. Using the same blood draw, the study looked at two additional independent replicas of 1 million unique cDNA reads for two donors, one aged 18 to 29 and the other aged 80 or older. What the study reported, not specific to this receptor: A strong correlation was found between observed TCR beta diversity and the percentage of naive T cells measured by flow cytometry. Compared with the aged group, the long-lived group had more naive CD4+ T cells, fewer expanded clones and increased TCR diversity, a pattern suggesting age selection. Because the CMV infection status of the donors was unknown, age-related changes in expanded clonotypes may potentially have been confounded. Estimates of total diversity based on one million sequenced T cells were regarded as lower bounds and as underestimates. Bulk unsorted PBMC profiling prevented conclusive comparison of naive and antigen-experienced compartments. As age increased, observed TCR beta diversity per million T cells dropped in a roughly linear way, and a significant reduction was already evident by age 40.

Of note for this clonotype: Its cognate antigen has yet to be identified. No base quality information exists; no much larger clone differs at one position.

Trimming accounts for 6 bases at V and 11 bases at J, while the number of junction bases matched to no gene is 16. The CDR3 starts with the cysteine, ends with the phenylalanine, and has 14 residues. CDR3 DNA only is kept here, 42 bases in frame from base 1. CDR1 and CDR2 are read off the germline V gene (reference sequence) as DFQATT and SNEGSKA. Donors were 40 or so systemically healthy Caucasian individuals from Russia aged roughly 6 to 100 years. Ten milliliters of peripheral blood were drawn from each donor into EDTA-treated Vacutainer tubes. Ficoll-Paque density-gradient centrifugation was used to isolate PBMCs, with at least 6 million obtained per sample. Total RNA, at least 5 micrograms per sample, was extracted from PBMCs with Trizol reagent. Naive CD45RAhigh/CD27high T cell percentages were measured by flow cytometry on a PBMC aliquot from every donor. Library prep was done by 5' RACE. The reads were generated on an Illumina HiSeq 2500. The second PCR ran for roughly 7 to 11 cycles and used a J-beta primer mix along with a sample-barcoded 5' primer. A template-switch 5' adaptor carrying 12 random nucleotides introduced a unique molecular identifier onto each TCR beta cDNA molecule. At least 3 million CDR3-containing paired-end reads were obtained from each sample. The Mint cDNA synthesis kit, primed by a TRBC-specific oligonucleotide, was used to synthesize first-strand cDNA from all RNA. Following uracil-DNA glycosylase treatment, all cDNA underwent a first 18-cycle PCR with the universal primers M1SS and BC2_uni_R. The published analysis was carried out like this. For normalization, 1 million high-quality reads, each with a distinct molecular identifier, were randomly selected from each sample. Reads with shared molecular identifiers were discarded instead of being binned into consensus sequences. CDR3 identification, clonotype clustering and error correction used MiTCR with a Q25 quality threshold and the strictest error-elimination algorithm. Lower-bound total TCR beta diversity was estimated with a nonparametric unseen species model using Euler transformation. The raw public reads went through TCRdb reprocessing: fastp at Q25, MiXCR clone calling, in-frame beta chains kept. Identical CDR3 proteins give one entry, which carries the most common genes and DNA. Clone size and V and J calls follow TCRdb, not the original study. The sample profile shows around 1,100,000 distinct CDR3 sequences; 35% to 45% of them were found once. Less than 15% of the sample is taken by the ten largest.

Here the chain combines TRBV20-1 and TRBJ2-5, with 9 bases in between that match TRBD2. This sequence originates from a man aged 18-30 years in good health. The specimen was blood. The CDR3 reads as follows: CSALAGEGRNEQYF. The bases read TGCAGTGCGTTAGCGGGGGAAGGTCGAAATGAGCAGTACTTC.